This T cell receptor beta chain was retrieved from a study of cytomegalovirus exposure and HLA in healthy donors. In the study overall: Tens of millions of unique TCRs from HLA-typed donors were held in an early data release.

Vbeta (60) and Jbeta (13) primers were used in the PCR. Repertoires were generated with immunoSEQ multiplex PCR, while TCRdb's copy carries only in-frame clones and drops some. This sample's clone table lists some 130,000 clones. Points on this clone: The antigen is unknown.

Trimming removed 5 bases from V and 0 bases from J, with 8 bases in between. Germline V CDR1 and CDR2: MDHEN, SYDVKM. This CDR3 contains 14 residues. Study conclusions and caveats: Among TCR beta chains, those listed as cytomegalovirus-associated numbered about 160.

The receptor was derived from a woman aged 40 to 50 in good health and CMV-seropositive. The specimen was PBMCs. J is TRBJ1-5 and V is TRBV28; TRBD1 might be the D (5 bases). The CDR3 spells CASSPDSSNQPQHF. CDR3 bases: TGTGCCAGCAGTCCCGACAGTAGCAATCAGCCCCAGCATTTT.